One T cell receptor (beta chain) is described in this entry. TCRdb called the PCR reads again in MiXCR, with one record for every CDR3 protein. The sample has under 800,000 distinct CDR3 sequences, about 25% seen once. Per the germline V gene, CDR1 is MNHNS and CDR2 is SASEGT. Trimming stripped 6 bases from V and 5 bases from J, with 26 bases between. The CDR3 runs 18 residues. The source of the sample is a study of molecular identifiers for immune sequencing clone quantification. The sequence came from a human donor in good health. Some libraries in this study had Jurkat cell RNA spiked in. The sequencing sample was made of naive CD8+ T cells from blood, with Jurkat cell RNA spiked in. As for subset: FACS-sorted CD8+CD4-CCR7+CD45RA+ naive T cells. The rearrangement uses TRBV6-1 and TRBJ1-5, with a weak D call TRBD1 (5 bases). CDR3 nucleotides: TGTGCCAGCAGCGCGACGTACCCAGGGTCCCGAAATGATCAGCCCCAGCATTTT. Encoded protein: CASSATYPGSRNDQPQHF.